This is a list of T cell receptor beta chains from one sample in a study of blood T cells in healthy people across ages. TCRdb reprocessed the 5' RACE reads with MiXCR, giving one entry per CDR3 protein. The sample holds some 1.7 million distinct CDR3 sequences, approximately 30% seen once. Sequenced input: blood. These receptors all stem from a woman aged 30 to 39 in good health. CDR3s include the opening cysteine and the closing phenylalanine or tryptophan. A D gene is named only where the DNA matches it firmly. A row's size may be missing; if present it is once, few, many or a size class.

size: few
V: TRBV5-1
J: TRBJ1-2
D: TRBD1
DNA: TGCGCCAGCAGCTCAGGGGGCGCTGGCAATGGCTACACCTTC
CDR3: CASSSGGAGNGYTF

size: once
V: TRBV24-1
J: TRBJ1-2
D: TRBD1
DNA: TGTGCCACCAGTGATCCCGGGACAGGGGACCATGGCTACACCTTC
CDR3: CATSDPGTGDHGYTF

size: many
V: TRBV5-1
J: TRBJ2-6
D: TRBD1
DNA: TGCGCCAGCAGCTCCGGGACAGGGAGCTCTGGGGCCAACGTCCTGACTTTC
CDR3: CASSSGTGSSGANVLTF

size: many
V: TRBV6-2/TRBV6-3
J: TRBJ2-5
D: NA
DNA: TGTGCCAGCAGACCCGACACGACTGACCAAGAGACCCAGTACTTC
CDR3: CASRPDTTDQETQYF

size: NA
V: TRBV30
J: TRBJ1-4
D: NA
DNA: TGTGCCTGGGGAAGGGCGAGCGGTGAAAAACTGTTTTTT
CDR3: CAWGRASGEKLFF

size: few
V: TRBV18
J: TRBJ2-7
D: NA
DNA: TGTGCCAGCTCACCACAGAAAGGGGGTGGGTACTCCGAGCAGTACTTC
CDR3: CASSPQKGGGYSEQYF

size: NA
V: TRBV6-5
J: TRBJ2-7
D: TRBD2
DNA: TGTGCCAGCAGTTACCTGACTAGCGGCACCTACGAGCAGTACTTC
CDR3: CASSYLTSGTYEQYF

size: few
V: TRBV25-1
J: TRBJ2-1
D: TRBD1
DNA: TGTGCCAGCAGTGATCCGGCAGGGGGCGAGAATGAGCAGTTCTTC
CDR3: CASSDPAGGENEQFF

size: few
V: TRBV18
J: TRBJ2-4
D: NA
DNA: TGTGCCAGCTCACCTGGAGGGGGAGACGACATTCAGTACTTC
CDR3: CASSPGGGDDIQYF

size: NA
V: TRBV5-1
J: TRBJ2-3
D: NA
DNA: TGCGCCAGCAGCTTGTCGGTTAGCTTAAGCACAGATACGCAGTATTTT
CDR3: CASSLSVSLSTDTQYF

size: many
V: TRBV29-1
J: TRBJ2-7
D: TRBD1
DNA: TGCAGCGTGACACAGGGGGCGAACTCCTACGAGCAGTACTTC
CDR3: CSVTQGANSYEQYF

size: many
V: TRBV3-1
J: TRBJ2-1
D: NA
DNA: TGTGCCAGCAGGATGGGTACTGAGCAGTTCTTC
CDR3: CASRMGTEQFF

size: NA
V: TRBV6-1
J: TRBJ2-7
D: NA
DNA: TGTGCCAGCAGGGGCGGGGAGGTGTACGAGCAGTACTTC
CDR3: CASRGGEVYEQYF

size: many
V: TRBV12-3/TRBV12-4
J: TRBJ2-5
D: NA
DNA: TGTGCCAGCAGTTTGGGCTACCCAGGACAAGAGACCCAGTACTTC
CDR3: CASSLGYPGQETQYF

size: few
V: TRBV5-5
J: TRBJ1-2
D: NA
DNA: TGTGCCAGCAGCTTGGATGAGGGTACGGACTATGGCTACACCTTC
CDR3: CASSLDEGTDYGYTF

size: few
V: TRBV25-1
J: TRBJ1-2
D: NA
DNA: TGTGCCAGCAGAGGGGCTGAAGCTAACTATGGCTACACCTTC
CDR3: CASRGAEANYGYTF

size: many
V: TRBV29-1
J: TRBJ2-7
D: TRBD1
DNA: TGCAGCGCGGGACAGGGGTCGCGGGAGCAGTACTTC
CDR3: CSAGQGSREQYF

size: NA
V: TRBV10-2
J: TRBJ1-2
D: NA
DNA: TGCGCCAGCAGAACCGGACGGGACGGTGGCTACACCTTC
CDR3: CASRTGRDGGYTF

size: NA
V: TRBV20-1
J: TRBJ2-5
D: TRBD2
DNA: TGCAGTGCTAGGCCTTCGTTAGCGGGAGAGACCCAGTACTTC
CDR3: CSARPSLAGETQYF

size: NA
V: TRBV20-1
J: TRBJ2-7
D: NA
DNA: TGCAGTGCCGTCCCCACCGACAACTACGAGCAGTACTTC
CDR3: CSAVPTDNYEQYF

size: NA
V: TRBV29-1
J: TRBJ1-5
D: NA
DNA: TGCAGCGTTCAAGACAGGAACAATCAGCCCCAGCATTTT
CDR3: CSVQDRNNQPQHF

size: many
V: TRBV2
J: TRBJ2-1
D: NA
DNA: TGTGCCAGCAGTGAGGGTATAGGAGGGCCAGAGGAGCAGTTCTTC
CDR3: CASSEGIGGPEEQFF

size: NA
V: TRBV30
J: TRBJ2-1
D: NA
DNA: TGTGCCTGGAGTGTCTTAGGGGCAGGCAATGAGCAGTTCTTC
CDR3: CAWSVLGAGNEQFF

size: few
V: TRBV20-1
J: TRBJ2-3
D: NA
DNA: TGCAGTGCTAGATACTCGTCAGGCACAGATACGCAGTATTTT
CDR3: CSARYSSGTDTQYF

size: few
V: TRBV29-1
J: TRBJ2-3
D: NA
DNA: TGCAGCTCTAGAACTAGCAGGTGGGGAGATACGCAGTATTTT
CDR3: CSSRTSRWGDTQYF

size: many
V: TRBV24-1
J: TRBJ2-4
D: NA
DNA: TGTGCCACCAGTGATTTGCGGGCGATTCAGTACTTC
CDR3: CATSDLRAIQYF